The entry below gives a single TCR beta chain sequence along with its context. This specimen comes from a study of CD8+ T cells in alopecia areata. Isolated RNA was reverse transcribed into cDNA used as the sequencing template. Clones were sequenced by immunoSEQ multiplex PCR, and TCRdb holds only the in-frame ones, with some missing. This sample yields 200,000 to 250,000 clones, of which under 75% are seen a single time; roughly 1.4% belongs to the top ten. This CDR3 spans 13 amino acids. The junction had 6 bases not matched to a gene; V was cut back by 5 bases and J by 7 bases. Germline CDR1 SGHTA, CDR2 FQGNSA. Treatment reported: oral pan-JAK inhibitor, 5-10 mg twice daily. From alopecia areata patients, lesional scalp punch biopsies and peripheral blood were collected.

The sequencing used CD4+ T cells sorted from blood, collected at week 4, from a patient treated with tofacitinib. The sequence was obtained from a human donor with alopecia areata. The chain combines TRBV7-2 with TRBJ1-1, with 8 bases fitting TRBD1. The CDR3 loop reads CASSIPGTGEAFF. In DNA form, the CDR3 reads TGTGCCAGCAGCATCCCCGGGACAGGTGAAGCTTTCTTT. The entire variable domain, with the rest obtained from reference TRBV7-2 and TRBJ1-1, is as follows: GAGVSQSPSNKVTEKGKDVELRCDPISGHTALYWYRQSLGQGLEFLIYFQGNSAPDKSGLPSDRFSAERTGGSVSTLTIQRTQQEDSAVYLCASSIPGTGEAFFGQGTRLTVV.